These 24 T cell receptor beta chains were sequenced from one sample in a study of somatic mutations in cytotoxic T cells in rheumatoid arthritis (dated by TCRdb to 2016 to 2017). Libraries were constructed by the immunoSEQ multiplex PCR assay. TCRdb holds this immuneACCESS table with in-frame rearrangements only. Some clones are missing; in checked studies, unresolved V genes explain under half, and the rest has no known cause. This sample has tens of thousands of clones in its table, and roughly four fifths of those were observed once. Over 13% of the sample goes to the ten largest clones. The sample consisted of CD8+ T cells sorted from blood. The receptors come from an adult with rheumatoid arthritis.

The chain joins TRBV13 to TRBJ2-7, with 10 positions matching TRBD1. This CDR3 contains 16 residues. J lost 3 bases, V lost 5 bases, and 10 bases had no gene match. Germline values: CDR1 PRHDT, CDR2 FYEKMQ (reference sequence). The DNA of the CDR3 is TGTGCCAGCAGCCCCACGGGACAGGGGAGAATCTACGAGCAGTACTTC. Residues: CASSPTGQGRIYEQYF.

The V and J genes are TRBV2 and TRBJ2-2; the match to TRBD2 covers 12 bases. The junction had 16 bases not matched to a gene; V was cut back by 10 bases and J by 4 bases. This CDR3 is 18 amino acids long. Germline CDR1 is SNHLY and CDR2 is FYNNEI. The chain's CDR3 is CAIPGLAGFPKGTGELFF. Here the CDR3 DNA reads TGTGCCATCCCAGGACTAGCGGGGTTCCCTAAAGGCACCGGGGAGCTGTTTTTT. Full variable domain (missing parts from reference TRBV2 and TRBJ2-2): EPEVTQTPSHQVTQMGQEVILRCVPISNHLYFYWYRQILGQKVEFLVSFYNNEISEKSEIFDDQFSVERPDGSNFTLKIRSTKLEDSAMYFCAIPGLAGFPKGTGELFFGEGSRLTVL.

The CDR3 DNA follows: TGTGCCAGCAGGACAGGGCCCAACACCGGGGAGCTGTTTTTT. As protein: CASRTGPNTGELFF. The rearrangement joins TRBV13 to TRBJ2-2, with TRBD1 matching 7 bases. The CDR3 has 14 residues. Germline V gene lookup returns CDR1 PRHDT and CDR2 FYEKMQ (reference sequence). Germline trimming cut 6 bases from V and 2 bases from J; bases unmatched to any gene: 3.

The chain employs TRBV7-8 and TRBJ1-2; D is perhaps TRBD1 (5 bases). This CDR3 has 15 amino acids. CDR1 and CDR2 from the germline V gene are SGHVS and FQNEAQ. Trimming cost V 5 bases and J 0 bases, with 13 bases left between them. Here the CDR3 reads CASSAGTRTNYGYTF. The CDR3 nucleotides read TGTGCCAGCAGCGCCGGGACCCGGACTAACTATGGCTACACCTTC.

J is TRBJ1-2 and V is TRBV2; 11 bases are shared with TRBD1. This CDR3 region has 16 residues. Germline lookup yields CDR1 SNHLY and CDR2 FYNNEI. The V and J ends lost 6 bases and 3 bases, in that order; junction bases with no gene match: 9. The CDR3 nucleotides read TGTGCCAGCAGCTTGGGGACAGGGGGGGTCGACTATGGCTACACCTTC. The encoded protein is CASSLGTGGVDYGYTF.

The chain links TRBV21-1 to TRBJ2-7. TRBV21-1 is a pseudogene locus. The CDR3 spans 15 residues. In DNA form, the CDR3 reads TGTGCCAGCAGCAAAGGGCATGGACCATCCTACGAGCAGTACGTC. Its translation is CASSKGHGPSYEQYV.

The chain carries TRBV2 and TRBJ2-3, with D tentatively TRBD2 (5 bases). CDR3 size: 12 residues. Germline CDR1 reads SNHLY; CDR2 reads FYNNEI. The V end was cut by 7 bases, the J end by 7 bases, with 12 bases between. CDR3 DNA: TGTGCCAGCACTTCAGACTACTATACGCAGTATTTT. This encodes CASTSDYYTQYF.

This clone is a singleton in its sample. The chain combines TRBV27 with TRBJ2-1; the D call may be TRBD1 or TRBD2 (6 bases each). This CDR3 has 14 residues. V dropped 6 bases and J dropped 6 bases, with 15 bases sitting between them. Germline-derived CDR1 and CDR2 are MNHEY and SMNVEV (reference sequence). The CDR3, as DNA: TGTGCCAGCAGAGGGGGACTCGGTCCCAATGAGCAGTTCTTC. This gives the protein CASRGGLGPNEQFF.

The CDR3 sequence is CASSERFGHEQYF. CDR3 nucleotides: TGTGCCAGCAGTGAACGCTTCGGCCACGAGCAGTACTTC. The V call is TRBV25-1, the J call TRBJ2-7; D call uncertain. V lost 2 bases to trimming and J lost 5 bases, with 10 bases between them. The CDR3 has 13 amino acids. Germline V gene lookup returns CDR1 MGHDK and CDR2 SYGVNS.

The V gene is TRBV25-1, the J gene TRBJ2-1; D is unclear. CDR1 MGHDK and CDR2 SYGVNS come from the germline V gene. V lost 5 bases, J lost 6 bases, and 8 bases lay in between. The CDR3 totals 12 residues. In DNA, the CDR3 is TGTGCCAGCAGTTCGACTGGCAATGAGCAGTTCTTC. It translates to CASSSTGNEQFF.

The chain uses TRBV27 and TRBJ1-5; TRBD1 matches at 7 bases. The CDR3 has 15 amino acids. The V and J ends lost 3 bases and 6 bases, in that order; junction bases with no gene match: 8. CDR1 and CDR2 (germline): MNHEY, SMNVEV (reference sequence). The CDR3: CASSFLRQGGQPQHF. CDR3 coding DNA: TGTGCCAGCAGTTTTCTCCGACAGGGAGGTCAGCCCCAGCATTTT.

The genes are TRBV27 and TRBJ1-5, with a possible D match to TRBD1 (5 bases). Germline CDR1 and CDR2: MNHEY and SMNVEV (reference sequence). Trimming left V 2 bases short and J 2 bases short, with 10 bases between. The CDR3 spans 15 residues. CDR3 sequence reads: CASSLGGVGNQPQHF. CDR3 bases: TGTGCCAGCAGTTTAGGGGGGGTGGGCAATCAGCCCCAGCATTTT.

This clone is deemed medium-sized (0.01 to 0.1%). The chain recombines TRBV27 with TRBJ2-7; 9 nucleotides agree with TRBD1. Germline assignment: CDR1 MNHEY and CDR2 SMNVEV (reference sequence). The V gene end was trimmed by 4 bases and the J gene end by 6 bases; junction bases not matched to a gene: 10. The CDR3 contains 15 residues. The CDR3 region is CASSSLSGQGLEQYF. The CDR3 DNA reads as TGTGCCAGCAGTTCCCTCTCGGGACAGGGTCTCGAGCAGTACTTC.

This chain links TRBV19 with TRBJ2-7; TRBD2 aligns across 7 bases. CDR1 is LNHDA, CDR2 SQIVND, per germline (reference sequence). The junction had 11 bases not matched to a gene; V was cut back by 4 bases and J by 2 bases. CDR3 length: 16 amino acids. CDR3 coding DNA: TGTGCCAGTAGTACCGTAGGGGCGGGAGCCACCTACGAGCAGTACTTC. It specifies CASSTVGAGATYEQYF.

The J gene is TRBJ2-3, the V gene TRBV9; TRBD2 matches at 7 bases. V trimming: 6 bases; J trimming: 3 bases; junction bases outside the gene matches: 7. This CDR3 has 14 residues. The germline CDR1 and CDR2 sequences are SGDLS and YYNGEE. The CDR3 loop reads CASNSGDLTDTQYF. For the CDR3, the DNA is TGTGCCAGCAACAGCGGGGACCTTACAGATACGCAGTATTTT.

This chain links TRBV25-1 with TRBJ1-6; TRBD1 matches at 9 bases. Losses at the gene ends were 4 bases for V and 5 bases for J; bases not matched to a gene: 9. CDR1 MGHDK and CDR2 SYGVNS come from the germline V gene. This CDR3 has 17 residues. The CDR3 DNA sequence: TGTGCCAGCAGTGCACCGGGACAGGGATCGCATAATTCACCCCTCCACTTT. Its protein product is CASSAPGQGSHNSPLHF.

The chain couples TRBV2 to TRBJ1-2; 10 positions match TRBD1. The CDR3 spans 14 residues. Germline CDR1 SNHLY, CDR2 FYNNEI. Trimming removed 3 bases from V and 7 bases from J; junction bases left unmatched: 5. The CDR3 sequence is CASSEGGQGRGYTF. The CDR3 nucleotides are TGTGCCAGCAGTGAGGGGGGACAGGGGCGTGGCTACACCTTC.

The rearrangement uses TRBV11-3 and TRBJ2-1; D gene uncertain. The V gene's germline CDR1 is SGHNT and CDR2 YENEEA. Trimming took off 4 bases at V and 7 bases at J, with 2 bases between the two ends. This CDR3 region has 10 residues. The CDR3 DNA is TGTGCCAGCAGCTCGAATGAGCAGTTCTTC. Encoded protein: CASSSNEQFF.

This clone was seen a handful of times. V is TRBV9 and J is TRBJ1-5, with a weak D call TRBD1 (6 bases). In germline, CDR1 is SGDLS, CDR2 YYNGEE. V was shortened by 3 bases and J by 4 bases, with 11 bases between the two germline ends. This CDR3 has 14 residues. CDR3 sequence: CASSGGTGNQPQHF. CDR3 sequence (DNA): TGTGCCAGCAGCGGAGGCACAGGGAATCAGCCCCAGCATTTT.

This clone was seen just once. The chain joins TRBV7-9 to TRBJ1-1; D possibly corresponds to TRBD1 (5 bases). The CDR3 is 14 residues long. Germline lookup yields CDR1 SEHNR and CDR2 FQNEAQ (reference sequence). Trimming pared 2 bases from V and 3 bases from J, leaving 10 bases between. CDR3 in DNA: TGTGCCAGCAGCTTAAAGGGGCAGTACACTGAAGCTTTCTTT. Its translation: CASSLKGQYTEAFF.

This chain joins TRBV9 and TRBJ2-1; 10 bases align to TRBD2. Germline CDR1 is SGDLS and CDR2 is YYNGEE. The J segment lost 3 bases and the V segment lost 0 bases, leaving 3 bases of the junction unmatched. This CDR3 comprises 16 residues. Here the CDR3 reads CASSVAASGGYNEQFF. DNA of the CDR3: TGTGCCAGCAGCGTAGCAGCTAGCGGGGGCTACAATGAGCAGTTCTTC.

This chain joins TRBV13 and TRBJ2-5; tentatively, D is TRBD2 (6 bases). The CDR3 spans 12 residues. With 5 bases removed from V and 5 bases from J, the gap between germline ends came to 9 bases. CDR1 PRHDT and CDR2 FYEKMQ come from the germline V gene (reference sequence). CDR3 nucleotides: TGTGCCAGCAGCCGCCGGGGGGAGACCCAGTACTTC. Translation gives CASSRRGETQYF.

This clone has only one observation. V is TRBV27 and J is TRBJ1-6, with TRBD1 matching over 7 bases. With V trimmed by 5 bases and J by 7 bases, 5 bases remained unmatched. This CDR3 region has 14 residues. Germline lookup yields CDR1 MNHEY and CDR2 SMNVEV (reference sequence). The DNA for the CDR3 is TGTGCCAGCAGTCCGAAGACAGGGAATTCACCCCTCCACTTT. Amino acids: CASSPKTGNSPLHF.

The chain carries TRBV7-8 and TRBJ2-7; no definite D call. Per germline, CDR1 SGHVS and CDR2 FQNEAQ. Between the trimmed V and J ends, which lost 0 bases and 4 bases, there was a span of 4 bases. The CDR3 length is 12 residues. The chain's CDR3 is CASSLAVYEQYF. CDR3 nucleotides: TGTGCCAGCAGCTTAGCGGTTTACGAGCAGTACTTC. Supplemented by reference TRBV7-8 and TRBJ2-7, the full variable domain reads GAGVSQSPRYKVAKRGQDVALRCDPISGHVSLFWYQQALGQGPEFLTYFQNEAQLDKSGLPSDRFFAERPEGSVSTLKIQRTQQEDSAVYLCASSLAVYEQYFGPGTRLTVT.